Listed below are T cell receptor beta chains from one sample, sequenced in a study of cytomegalovirus exposure and HLA in healthy donors. Generated by immunoSEQ multiplex PCR, the TCRdb table keeps only in-frame clones and is missing some. Among over 150,000 clones, roughly four fifths were seen once, and the ten largest hold over 1.5%. Sequencing was performed on PBMCs. Source of these receptors: a middle-aged man in good health and CMV-seronegative. The CDR3 runs from the conserved cysteine through the conserved F or W. Each record gives: D gene, V gene, J gene, clone size, CDR3 protein, CDR3 DNA. A D gene is named only where the DNA matches it firmly. Rows give clone size only sometimes, using once, few, many, or a class for an expanded clone.

.	TRBV5-4	TRBJ2-7	.	CASSFFPRGSSYEQYF	TGTGCCAGCAGCTTTTTCCCTAGAGGTAGCTCCTACGAGCAGTACTTC
.	TRBV19	TRBJ1-3	.	CASSTRDHSGNTIYF	TGTGCCAGTAGTACCAGGGATCACTCTGGAAACACCATATATTTT
TRBD1	TRBV5-6	TRBJ2-7	few	CASSGQGAPYEQYF	TGTGCCAGCAGCGGACAGGGGGCTCCCTACGAGCAGTACTTC
.	TRBV11-1	TRBJ1-2	.	CASSPQDDYGYTF	TGTGCCAGCAGCCCCCAGGATGACTATGGCTACACCTTC
.	TRBV7-9	TRBJ2-7	.	CASSLGGRDYLREQYF	TGTGCCAGCAGCTTGGGGGGCCGGGACTACCTTCGCGAGCAGTACTTC
TRBD1	TRBV5-1	TRBJ2-7	.	CASSPSGQGATYEQYF	TGCGCCAGCAGCCCTTCGGGACAGGGGGCGACCTACGAGCAGTACTTC
.	TRBV18	TRBJ2-5	.	CASSPEGVGETQYF	TGTGCCAGCTCACCAGAGGGGGTTGGAGAGACCCAGTACTTC
.	TRBV7-2	TRBJ2-7	.	CASSPPTRSYEQYF	TGTGCCAGCAGCCCTCCGACTAGATCCTACGAGCAGTACTTC
TRBD1	TRBV10-1	TRBJ1-2	.	CASSAPGQGAYGYTF	TGCGCCAGCAGCGCGCCGGGACAGGGGGCTTATGGCTACACCTTC
.	TRBV7-9	TRBJ1-1	.	CASSSQGNTEAFF	TGTGCCAGCAGCTCGCAGGGGAACACTGAAGCTTTCTTT
TRBD2	TRBV11-3	TRBJ2-1	.	CASSYLAGGPNEQFF	TGTGCCAGCAGCTACTTAGCGGGAGGGCCGAATGAGCAGTTCTTC
TRBD2	TRBV18	TRBJ2-3	once	CASSRRETTDTQYF	TGTGCCAGCTCACGGCGGGAGACAACAGATACGCAGTATTTT
TRBD1	TRBV5-1	TRBJ2-7	.	CASSLVQGIHEQYF	TGCGCCAGCAGCTTGGTACAGGGGATACACGAGCAGTACTTC
TRBD1	TRBV5-1	TRBJ1-4	.	CASSSGGLNEKLFF	TGCGCCAGCAGCTCAGGGGGGCTCAATGAAAAACTGTTTTTT
TRBD1	TRBV19	TRBJ1-2	.	CASTPPRQGWNGYTF	TGTGCCAGTACCCCCCCCAGACAGGGATGGAATGGCTACACCTTC
.	TRBV21-1	TRBJ2-1	.	CASSKEKREGDEQFF	TGTGCCAGCAGCAAAGAAAAGCGGGAGGGCGATGAGCAGTTCTTC